This T cell receptor beta chain was sequenced in a study of T cells in Graves' hyperthyroidism and ophthalmopathy (dated by TCRdb to about 2019). About the study as a whole: Peripheral blood samples were taken at the time of initial diagnosis, prior to any treatment. A discovery cohort of roughly 100 patients, about 40 with Graves' ophthalmopathy and 57 with stable Graves' hyperthyroidism, was used to find distinguishing TCR V-J signatures. An independent validation cohort of about 20 hyperthyroidism patients and some 15 patients who later progressed to ophthalmopathy tested prospective prediction of ophthalmopathy. The 100 or so discovery patients were randomly split 7:3 into training and test sets. In addition, the study compared T-cell repertoires in thyroid tissue and in blood from roughly 6 Graves' hyperthyroidism patients. Once sampling was done, hyperthyroidism patients were given methimazole at a starting dose of 30 mg daily, whereas ophthalmopathy patients were given high-dose intravenous methylprednisolone. The paper reports TCR Vbeta CDR3 sequencing of roughly 140 peripheral blood samples: around 45 ophthalmopathy, about 75 hyperthyroidism and approximately 17 progressor patients.

This clonotype came up many times. Its antigen is not yet known. There are no base qualities to consult, and no much larger clone falls within one base. The TCR beta CDR3 regions were amplified from the RNA transcripts. The TCR CDR3 was subjected to a first round of RT-PCR using the HTBI primer set and the Qiagen OneStep RT-PCR kit. The libraries were constructed in a second round of multiplex PCR and then size-selected and purified. The libraries were sequenced on an Illumina HiSeq2000 using paired-end 100 bp reads. Per the source publication's procedure: SOAPnuke was used to process the raw data, with reads discarded if the reads contained adapters or uncalled bases, had a mean Phred below 15, or lacked an exact constant-primer or identifier match. High-quality paired reads were merged with COPE v1.2.5, and unique nucleotide sequences were defined as clonotypes. MiTCR v1.1 was used to align the clonotypes against IMGT TRBV, TRBD and TRBJ reference segments. Analysis was restricted to V-J combinations with a frequency above 0.0001, which covered over 98% of repertoires. The TCS score was defined as the ratio of F50 (clonal expansion) to E x V (chaos), calculated using BLOSUM62-based TCRdist between CDR3 peptides within each V-J. Welch's t-statistics and random forest reduced around 520 V-J features to under 15, which were used in a naive Bayes classifier (R e1071). Using fastp at Q25 and MiXCR, TCRdb reprocessed the public reads and kept productive beta chains. Entries that share a CDR3 protein sequence are merged under the most common genes and DNA. These V and J calls are TCRdb output, not the study's own analysis. The sample includes about 740,000 distinct CDR3 sequences, with less than 15% observed a single time. In total, the top ten clones hold roughly a tenth of the sample.

Stable Graves' hyperthyroidism was defined as the absence of progression to ophthalmopathy over 18 months of follow-up. The hyperthyroidism patients were between 18 and 65 years old and newly diagnosed, with a disease duration of less than 2 months. The study excluded patients with uncontrolled infections, other autoimmune diseases, pregnancy or lactation. Diagnoses were based on clinical symptoms, serum thyroxine and TRAb, thyroid ultrasound and orbital computed tomography. Ficoll-Paque density gradient centrifugation was used to isolate PBMCs from about 9 ml of fresh peripheral blood. Trizol reagent was used to extract total RNA, and RNA quality was then checked on an Agilent 2100 Bioanalyzer. Study-wide findings and limitations: In validation, progression to ophthalmopathy was predicted by the model with about 70% sensitivity and around 75% specificity, a median of roughly 6 months before onset. A model built on a 13 V-J signature distinguished ophthalmopathy from stable hyperthyroidism, reaching approximately 89% sensitivity and approximately 81% specificity in cross-validation and 80%/75% in testing. Sample size was not statistically predetermined, and blinding of investigators to group allocation was not performed. Most expanded thyroid clonotypes (frequency above 0.001) were also detected in blood, suggesting blood repertoires may reflect thyroid immune responses.

V is pared back by 0 bases and J by 9 bases, with 12 bases lying between the germline termini. CDR1 and CDR2 are read off the germline V gene (reference sequence) as DFQATT and SNEGSKA. Including the terminal cysteine and phenylalanine, the CDR3 comprises 13 residues. Only the CDR3 DNA stays, 39 bases, in frame from base 1. The source is a woman aged 18-29 years with Graves' hyperthyroidism. The receptor chain draws on TRBV20-1 and TRBJ2-1; the D gene remains uncertain. Sample: blood. The CDR3 region: CSARDRAWGEQFF. The nucleotide sequence is TGCAGTGCTAGAGACCGAGCATGGGGTGAGCAGTTCTTC.